A selection of T cell receptor beta chains follows, all from one sample in a study of T cell repertoires in cytomegalovirus infection. The antigens for these receptors are not known. MiXCR, run by TCRdb on the reads, gives a single entry per CDR3 protein. Among about 37,000 distinct CDR3 sequences listed, about 48% were seen once. The sample consisted of CD8+ T cells from cultured PBMCs, taken from culture after CMV antigen stimulation. The receptor set was obtained from a human donor in good health (CMV status not recorded). Some clones in this sample may be carry-over from other donors' samples. Both conserved end residues are part of each CDR3. D genes are given only for firm matches. Only part of the rows carry a size: once, few, many, or a class if the clone is expanded.

>TRBJ2-5|.|TRBD1|TRBV27
CASSYPDRGRGETQYF
TGTGCCAGCAGTTACCCGGACAGGGGGCGGGGGGAGACCCAGTACTTC
>TRBJ2-7|.|TRBD2|TRBV28
CASSLTAGASGSWSYEQYF
TGTGCCAGCAGTTTAACCGCCGGGGCTAGCGGGAGTTGGTCCTACGAGCAGTACTTC
>TRBJ1-2|.|.|TRBV9
CASSVKGEYGYTF
TGTGCCAGCAGCGTGAAGGGGGAATATGGCTACACCTTC
>TRBJ1-4|.|.|TRBV2
CASSPRATNEKLFF
TGTGCCAGCAGCCCGAGAGCAACTAATGAAAAACTGTTTTTT
>TRBJ2-2|few|TRBD1|TRBV7-9
CASTSDRNGELFF
TGTGCCAGCACCTCGGACAGGAACGGGGAGCTGTTTTTT
>TRBJ2-1|.|.|TRBV7-9
CASGAASPYNEQFF
TGTGCCAGCGGCGCAGCGTCACCTTACAATGAGCAGTTCTTC
>TRBJ2-5|.|.|TRBV20-1
CSARYLETQYF
TGCAGTGCTAGATACCTGGAGACCCAGTACTTC
>TRBJ2-5|few|TRBD1|TRBV7-9
CASRHGTDQETQYF
TGTGCCAGCAGACACGGGACAGACCAAGAGACCCAGTACTTC
>TRBJ1-3|.|.|TRBV7-6
CASSPDSPSGNTIYF
TGTGCCAGCAGCCCAGACAGTCCCTCTGGAAACACCATATATTTT
>TRBJ2-1|few|TRBD2|TRBV7-9
CASSSPSGGAYNEQFF
TGTGCCAGCAGCTCTCCTAGCGGGGGGGCTTACAATGAGCAGTTCTTC
>TRBJ1-2|.|TRBD1|TRBV27
CASRIQGANYGYTF
TGTGCCAGCAGGATACAGGGGGCTAACTATGGCTACACCTTC
>TRBJ2-7|.|.|TRBV28
CASSFSLAYEQYF
TGTGCCAGCAGTTTCTCACTAGCTTACGAGCAGTACTTC
>TRBJ1-1|few|.|TRBV12-3/TRBV12-4
CASSLYGGSPNTEAFF
TGTGCCAGCAGTTTATACGGGGGTTCTCCGAACACTGAAGCTTTCTTT
>TRBJ2-3|.|.|TRBV11-2
CASSLVAWGAEVTDTQYF
TGTGCCAGCAGCCTTGTGGCATGGGGAGCGGAGGTCACAGATACGCAGTATTTT
>TRBJ1-1|.|.|TRBV5-1
CASRDTDGTEAFF
TGCGCCAGCAGGGACACTGATGGGACTGAAGCTTTCTTT
>TRBJ2-2|.|.|TRBV7-2
CASSSGLFTGELFF
TGTGCCAGCAGCTCGGGACTTTTCACCGGGGAGCTGTTTTTT
>TRBJ2-7|few|.|TRBV27
CASSFGRIYEQYF
TGTGCCAGCAGTTTTGGACGGATCTACGAGCAGTACTTC
>TRBJ1-1|.|.|TRBV13
CASTRPGTMNTEAFF
TGTGCCAGCACCCGGCCAGGGACCATGAACACTGAAGCTTTCTTT
>TRBJ1-1|few|TRBD1|TRBV5-6
CASSLPGQGTSEAFF
TGTGCCAGCAGCCTACCGGGACAGGGGACATCTGAAGCTTTCTTT
>TRBJ2-7|.|TRBD2|TRBV7-2
CASSFSGRPFYEQYF
TGTGCCAGCAGCTTTAGCGGGAGGCCTTTTTACGAGCAGTACTTC
>TRBJ1-2|.|TRBD1|TRBV7-2
CASSPGGGYGYTF
TGTGCCAGCAGCCCAGGGGGGGGTTATGGCTACACCTTC
>TRBJ2-2|many|.|TRBV28
CASSSRYRATNTGELFF
TGTGCCAGCAGCTCTCGGTACAGGGCTACGAACACCGGGGAGCTGTTTTTT
>TRBJ2-3|.|TRBD2|TRBV6-6
CASNRREGAFTDTQYF
TGTGCCAGCAACCGCCGGGAGGGTGCATTTACAGATACGCAGTATTTT
>TRBJ2-3|.|.|TRBV5-4
CASSLSGGAYEGTQYF
TGTGCCAGCAGCTTGTCGGGGGGCGCATATGAGGGTACGCAGTATTTT
>TRBJ2-2|.|TRBD1|TRBV30
CAWRSPGQDTGELFF
TGTGCCTGGAGGTCCCCGGGACAGGACACCGGGGAGCTGTTTTTT
>TRBJ2-7|.|TRBD2|TRBV27
CASSPVLADTSYEQYF
TGTGCCAGCAGTCCAGTACTAGCGGATACTTCCTACGAGCAGTACTTC
>TRBJ2-1|.|TRBD2|TRBV7-6
CASSASGRAHEQFF
TGTGCCAGCAGCGCTAGCGGGAGGGCCCATGAGCAGTTCTTC
>TRBJ2-1|.|.|TRBV28
CASNLPPGEQFF
TGTGCCAGCAATTTACCGCCGGGAGAGCAGTTCTTC
>TRBJ1-2|.|.|TRBV2
CASSVSPYGYTF
TGTGCCAGCTCCGTGAGTCCCTATGGCTACACCTTC
>TRBJ2-5|few|.|TRBV5-1
CASSRSGALAGTQYF
TGCGCCAGCAGCAGATCAGGGGCCCTGGCAGGGACCCAGTACTTC
>TRBJ1-5|.|TRBD1|TRBV6-8
CASSRQGQPQHF
TGTGCCAGCAGTCGACAGGGCCAGCCCCAGCATTTT
>TRBJ1-1|.|TRBD1|TRBV7-6
CASSRDRRGDTEAFF
TGTGCCAGCAGCAGGGACAGGAGGGGAGACACTGAAGCTTTCTTT
>TRBJ2-3|.|.|TRBV20-1
CSARDFGTYSTDTQYF
TGCAGTGCTAGGGATTTCGGGACATACAGCACAGATACGCAGTATTTT
>TRBJ1-1|many|.|TRBV7-6
CASSPRRDMKNTEAFF
TGTGCCAGCAGCCCTCGAAGGGACATGAAAAACACTGAAGCTTTCTTT
>TRBJ1-5|few|.|TRBV12-3/TRBV12-4
CASSFTDNQPQHF
TGTGCCAGCAGTTTTACAGATAATCAGCCCCAGCATTTT
>TRBJ2-3|.|TRBD2|TRBV19
CASSMFIRQGLAGGICTDTQYF
TGTGCCAGTAGTATGTTTATCAGACAAGGACTAGCGGGGGGGATTTGCACAGATACGCAGTATTTT
>TRBJ2-5|.|TRBD2|TRBV7-3
CASSLGLAGVGETQYF
TGTGCCAGCAGCTTAGGACTAGCGGGAGTCGGAGAGACCCAGTACTTC
>TRBJ2-5|.|.|TRBV7-2
CASSLSRVDGRQETQYF
TGTGCCAGCAGCCTGAGTAGAGTGGACGGGAGACAAGAGACCCAGTACTTC
>TRBJ2-7|once|.|TRBV20-1
CSARDWQESYEQYF
TGCAGTGCTAGAGATTGGCAGGAGTCCTACGAGCAGTACTTC
>TRBJ2-3|.|.|TRBV27
CASSLYGTDTQYF
TGTGCCAGCAGCTTATATGGCACAGATACGCAGTATTTT
>TRBJ2-2|.|TRBD2|TRBV7-2
CASSYRPGLGNTGELFF
TGTGCCAGCAGCTACCGACCGGGACTAGGGAACACCGGGGAGCTGTTTTTT
>TRBJ1-2|once|.|TRBV14
CASSQELSQAIYGYTF
TGTGCCAGCAGCCAAGAACTTTCACAGGCGATCTATGGCTACACCTTC
>TRBJ1-2|many|.|TRBV2
CASKDSLSPWGGYTF
TGTGCCAGCAAGGACAGCCTCTCCCCCTGGGGAGGCTACACCTTC
>TRBJ2-5|.|.|TRBV20-1
CSARGAGAGTQYF
TGCAGTGCTAGGGGGGCGGGGGCTGGGACCCAGTACTTC
>TRBJ2-2|.|TRBD2|TRBV20-1
CSARNPGLAGITAITGELFF
TGCAGTGCCCGGAATCCGGGACTAGCGGGTATAACCGCGATCACCGGGGAGCTGTTTTTT
>TRBJ2-2|.|TRBD2|TRBV12-5
CASGAERGNTGELFF
TGTGCTAGTGGCGCCGAGCGGGGGAACACCGGGGAGCTGTTTTTT
>TRBJ2-5|.|.|TRBV6-6
CASARAQETQYF
TGTGCCAGCGCCCGGGCCCAAGAGACCCAGTACTTC
>TRBJ2-7|.|.|TRBV12-3/TRBV12-4
CASRQTDRHQPIREQYF
TGTGCCAGCAGGCAAACCGACCGGCACCAGCCCATACGGGAGCAGTACTTC
>TRBJ2-2|.|.|TRBV7-2
CASSLAAGELFF
TGTGCCAGCAGCTTAGCAGCCGGGGAGCTGTTTTTT
>TRBJ2-4|.|TRBD1|TRBV3-1
CASSREQGSKNIQYF
TGTGCCAGCAGCCGCGAACAGGGGTCCAAAAACATTCAGTACTTC
>TRBJ1-6|once|.|TRBV7-4
CASNGDGSSYNSPLHF
TGTGCCAGCAACGGGGACGGGAGCTCCTATAATTCACCCCTCCACTTT
>TRBJ2-6|few|.|TRBV19
CASSILGSGANVLTF
TGTGCCAGTAGTATTTTGGGAAGCGGGGCCAACGTCCTGACTTTC
>TRBJ2-3|few|TRBD1|TRBV6-5
CASNRDRRTDTQYF
TGTGCCAGCAACAGGGACAGGCGCACAGATACGCAGTATTTT
>TRBJ2-7|few|TRBD2|TRBV11-2
CASSLVAGSYEQYF
TGTGCCAGCAGCTTAGTAGCGGGGTCCTACGAGCAGTACTTC
>TRBJ2-1|many|.|TRBV7-2
CASTQGSGNEQFF
TGTGCCAGCACCCAGGGGTCTGGCAATGAGCAGTTCTTC